This T cell receptor (beta chain) came from a study of shared clonotypes between healthy human individuals. Looking at the study overall: Each donor's CD8 memory used one plate, CD8 naive two, each CD4 subset three.

Memory CD4+ cells were the fraction left after CD45RA+ naive selection. In its sample, this clone was seen once. The test was conducted at deep level. The authors distributed each subset's genomic DNA evenly over several immunoSEQ plates. Sequencing was performed with immunoSEQ multiplex PCR; in TCRdb, only in-frame clones are kept and a portion is missing. Of about 1.5 million clones listed, around 97% are singletons. The CDR3 has 16 residues. V lost 8 bases and J lost 6; bases outside the gene matches: 16. Per germline, CDR1 SGHTA and CDR2 FQGTGA. The TCR comes from a man aged 30-40 years in good health. Sample: naive CD4+ T cells sorted from blood. Subset meaning: CD45RA+ positively selected. The chain joins TRBV7-3 to TRBJ2-1, with 7 nucleotides matching TRBD2. In DNA, the CDR3 is TGTGCCAGCGCTACGCCGGGAGGTCACTGGGGCAATGAGCAGTTCTTC. Its translation: CASATPGGHWGNEQFF.